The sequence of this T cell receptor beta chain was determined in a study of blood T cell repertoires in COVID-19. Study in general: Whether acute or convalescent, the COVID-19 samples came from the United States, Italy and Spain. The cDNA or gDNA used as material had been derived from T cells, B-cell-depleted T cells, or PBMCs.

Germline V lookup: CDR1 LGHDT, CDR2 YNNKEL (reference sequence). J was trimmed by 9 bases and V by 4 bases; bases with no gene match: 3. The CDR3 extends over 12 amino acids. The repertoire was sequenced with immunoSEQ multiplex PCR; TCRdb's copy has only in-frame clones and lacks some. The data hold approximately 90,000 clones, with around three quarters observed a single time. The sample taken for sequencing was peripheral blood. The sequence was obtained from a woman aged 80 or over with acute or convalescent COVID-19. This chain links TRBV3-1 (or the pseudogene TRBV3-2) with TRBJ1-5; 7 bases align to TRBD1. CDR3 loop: CASSLQGWPQHF. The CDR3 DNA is TGTGCCAGCAGCCTACAGGGGTGGCCCCAGCATTTT.